This T cell receptor beta chain was documented in a study of T cells in Graves' hyperthyroidism and ophthalmopathy (dated by TCRdb to between 2019 and 2020). General notes on the study: Peripheral blood was collected at initial diagnosis, before any treatment. Following sampling, methimazole starting at 30 mg daily was given to hyperthyroidism patients, and high-dose intravenous methylprednisolone was given to ophthalmopathy patients. The 85 to 100 discovery patients were divided at random into training and test sets in a 7:3 ratio. TCR V-J signatures able to tell the groups apart were searched for in a discovery cohort of 100 patients, of whom under 45 had Graves' ophthalmopathy and roughly 57 had stable Graves' hyperthyroidism. The paper describes TCR Vbeta CDR3 sequencing of 140 or so peripheral blood samples, made up of under 50 ophthalmopathy patients, roughly 75 hyperthyroidism patients and about 17 progressor patients. Whether ophthalmopathy could be predicted prospectively was tested in an independent validation cohort made up of fewer than 20 hyperthyroidism patients plus 17 patients who later progressed to ophthalmopathy. In addition, the study compared T-cell repertoires in thyroid tissue and in blood from 6 or 7 Graves' hyperthyroidism patients. Study-wide conclusions, independent of this receptor: Sample size was not statistically predetermined, and blinding of investigators to group allocation was not performed. Most expanded thyroid clonotypes (frequency above 0.001) were also detected in blood, a finding suggesting that blood repertoires may reflect thyroid immune responses. Ophthalmopathy was separated from stable hyperthyroidism by a 13 V-J signature model, with around 90% sensitivity and approximately 81% specificity obtained in cross-validation and 80%/75% obtained in testing. In validation, the model predicted progression to ophthalmopathy a median of roughly six months before onset, with roughly 68% sensitivity and roughly 77% specificity.

Graves' hyperthyroidism was defined as stable when no progression to ophthalmopathy occurred over 18 months of follow-up. Hyperthyroidism patients were newly diagnosed, had a disease duration of under 2 months, and were aged 18 to 65 years. Exclusion was applied to patients with uncontrolled infections, other autoimmune diseases, pregnancy or lactation. Diagnoses were based on clinical symptoms, serum thyroxine and TRAb, thyroid ultrasound and orbital computed tomography. Ficoll-Paque density gradient centrifugation was used to isolate PBMCs from about 10 ml of fresh peripheral blood. Total RNA was extracted with Trizol reagent, and quality was checked on an Agilent 2100 Bioanalyzer. From cysteine to phenylalanine, the CDR3 is 14 amino acids long. Only the CDR3 part of the read is kept: 42 bases, read in frame from the first base. Relative to germline, V is 6 bases shorter and J is 6 bases shorter, with 12 bases between their ends. In the germline V gene (reference sequence), CDR1 corresponds to MNHEY and CDR2 to SMNVEV.

The TCR beta CDR3 regions were amplified from the RNA transcripts. The first round of RT-PCR for the TCR CDR3 was performed with the HTBI primer set and the Qiagen OneStep RT-PCR kit. Libraries were constructed in a second round of multiplex PCR, after which size selection and purification were carried out. Libraries were sequenced paired-end with 100 bp reads on an Illumina HiSeq2000. The original pipeline was this. SOAPnuke was used to process the raw data, removing reads that contained adapters or uncalled bases, had a mean Phred below 15, or lacked an exact match to the constant primer or identifier. COPE v1.2.5 was used to merge high-quality paired reads, and clonotypes were defined as unique nucleotide sequences. MiTCR v1.1 was used to align clonotypes to the IMGT TRBV, TRBD and TRBJ reference segments. Analysis was restricted to V-J combinations with a frequency above 0.0001, which covered about 99% of repertoires. The TCS score was defined as the ratio of F50 (clonal expansion) to E x V (chaos), calculated using BLOSUM62-based TCRdist between CDR3 peptides within each V-J. Welch's t-statistics and random forest reduced roughly 540 V-J features to 13, which were used in a naive Bayes classifier (R e1071). Using fastp trimming at Q25 and MiXCR clonotype assembly, TCRdb reanalyzed the public sequencing data and kept in-frame beta chains. Rows matching on CDR3 protein sequence are summarized as one entry with the most common DNA and genes. Clone size and V and J calls follow TCRdb, not the original study. This sample is represented by roughly 99,000 distinct CDR3 sequences; about 17% of them were singletons. The biggest ten clones account for around 42% of the sample.

In its sample, this clonotype was seen many times. The target of this receptor is not known. No per-base quality is available; no much larger clone lies one base away. The chain couples TRBV27 to TRBJ1-6; TRBD1 is perhaps the D gene, given 5 matching bases. The source is a woman between 45 and 65 years old with Graves' hyperthyroidism. Input material: blood. The DNA sequence is TGTGCCAGCAGAGGTTGGGGCCCTAATTCACCCCTCCACTTT. It translates as CASRGWGPNSPLHF.